The entry that follows covers one TCR beta chain sequence. The sample is drawn from a study of patients and donors after allogeneic stem cell transplantation. TCRdb reanalysed the RT-PCR reads using MiXCR and keeps one entry per CDR3 protein. The table has tens of thousands of distinct CDR3 sequences, about an eighth seen once. Input material: blood, either unsorted or a sorted T cell fraction (not recorded which). This clonotype was obtained from a human donor who was either an allogeneic HSCT recipient or a stem cell or donor lymphocyte infusion donor (not recorded which). It is not recorded whose cells these are; they may come from a transplant donor.

The DNA for the CDR3 is TGCAGTGCTAGGGTACTGGGGGTAGAGCAGTACTTC. It is translated as CSARVLGVEQYF. This chain links TRBV20-1 with TRBJ2-7; D tentatively reads TRBD1 or TRBD2 (5 bases each). V was pared by 3 bases and J by 7 bases, with 13 bases between. CDR1 DFQATT and CDR2 SNEGSKA come from the germline V gene (reference sequence). This CDR3 contains 12 residues.